Listed below are T cell receptor beta chains from one sample, sequenced in a study of cytomegalovirus exposure and HLA in healthy donors. Sequencing used immunoSEQ multiplex PCR; TCRdb keeps in-frame clones, though not all of them. The sample lists 250,000 or so clones, approximately 90% occurring once. The sample taken for sequencing was PBMCs. Receptor source: a man aged 18 to 35 in good health and CMV-seronegative. CDR3s include the opening cysteine and the closing phenylalanine or tryptophan. A D gene is named only where the DNA matches it firmly. Rows may omit the clone size; those that give it use once, few, many or a size class.

size,J,D,V,length,CDR3,DNA
once,TRBJ2-2,-,TRBV29-1,12,CSVELVGGELFF,TGCAGCGTTGAGCTAGTTGGCGGGGAGCTGTTTTTT
-,TRBJ2-1,-,TRBV7-2,15,CASSPRRSSYNEQFF,TGTGCCAGCAGCCCGAGGAGGAGCTCCTACAATGAGCAGTTCTTC
-,TRBJ2-7,-,TRBV7-9,12,CASSRSSYEQYF,TGTGCCAGCAGCCGTAGCTCCTACGAGCAGTACTTC
-,TRBJ1-1,TRBD1,TRBV30,15,CAWSPGRGLNTEAFF,TGTGCCTGGAGTCCCGGTAGGGGGCTGAACACTGAAGCTTTCTTT
-,TRBJ2-7,-,TRBV7-3,15,CASSLQTGSSYEQYF,TGTGCCAGCAGCTTACAAACAGGGAGCTCCTACGAGCAGTACTTC
-,TRBJ2-1,-,TRBV6-1,18,CASSDRPPNPNSYNEQFF,TGTGCCAGCAGTGACAGGCCGCCGAATCCCAATTCTTACAATGAGCAGTTCTTC
-,TRBJ2-7,-,TRBV5-5,14,CASSLADSRDEQYF,TGTGCCAGCAGCTTGGCAGACAGTCGGGACGAGCAGTACTTC
-,TRBJ2-7,TRBD1,TRBV4-1,14,CASSQEYRGNEQYF,TGCGCCAGCAGCCAAGAATACAGGGGCAACGAGCAGTACTTC
few,TRBJ1-4,TRBD1,TRBV5-1,14,CASSLRDRDEKLFF,TGCGCCAGCAGCTTGAGGGACAGAGATGAAAAACTGTTTTTT
-,TRBJ2-4,-,TRBV29-1,14,CSGTVGSGKNIQYF,TGCAGCGGCACCGTCGGATCGGGCAAAAACATTCAGTACTTC
-,TRBJ1-3,-,TRBV29-1,11,CSVTGGNTIYF,TGCAGCGTGACGGGTGGAAACACCATATATTTT
-,TRBJ2-5,TRBD1,TRBV28,15,CASSFEDMDRETQYF,TGTGCCAGCAGTTTCGAGGACATGGACAGGGAGACCCAGTACTTC
-,TRBJ2-1,-,TRBV10-3,16,CAISESMGSSYNEQFF,TGTGCCATCAGTGAGTCGATGGGGAGCTCCTACAATGAGCAGTTCTTC
-,TRBJ2-5,-,TRBV27,14,CASSFQGRQETQYF,TGTGCCAGCAGTTTTCAGGGCCGGCAAGAGACCCAGTACTTC
once,TRBJ2-3,TRBD2,TRBV7-3,15,CASSLNSGSTDTQYF,TGTGCCAGCAGCTTAAATAGCGGGAGCACAGATACGCAGTATTTT
-,TRBJ2-7,-,TRBV7-9,16,CASSRGRIPPSYEQYF,TGTGCCAGCAGTCGGGGGAGGATCCCACCCTCCTACGAGCAGTACTTC
-,TRBJ2-2,TRBD2,TRBV4-3,16,CASSQLAGVNTGELFF,TGCGCCAGCAGCCAACTAGCGGGAGTTAACACCGGGGAGCTGTTTTTT
-,TRBJ2-2,-,TRBV25-1,16,CASSDRGSPNTGELFF,TGTGCCAGCAGTGATCGGGGTTCTCCGAACACCGGGGAGCTGTTTTTT
few,TRBJ1-5,-,TRBV6-1,14,CASSLSRDNQPQHF,TGTGCCAGCAGTCTGTCCAGGGACAATCAGCCCCAGCATTTT
-,TRBJ2-1,-,TRBV30,11,CAWIDKARGFF,TGTGCCTGGATTGATAAGGCCCGGGGGTTCTTC
-,TRBJ2-3,TRBD2,TRBV19,15,CASSMRGALTDTQYF,TGTGCCAGTAGTATGCGGGGGGCGCTCACAGATACGCAGTATTTT
-,TRBJ2-7,-,TRBV10-3,15,CAISEGPGVAYEQYF,TGTGCCATCAGTGAGGGACCGGGGGTCGCCTACGAGCAGTACTTC
-,TRBJ1-4,TRBD1,TRBV4-3,16,CASSQTTTGDNEKLFF,TGCGCCAGCAGCCAAACAACGACAGGGGATAATGAAAAACTGTTTTTT
-,TRBJ1-1,-,TRBV7-9,13,CASSLEGELEAFF,TGTGCCAGCAGCTTAGAGGGGGAACTTGAAGCTTTCTTT
-,TRBJ2-7,-,TRBV27,14,CASSFAGADYEQYF,TGTGCCAGCAGTTTCGCAGGAGCGGACTACGAGCAGTACTTC
-,TRBJ1-2,-,TRBV19,15,CASSIQARSNYGYTF,TGTGCCAGTAGTATTCAAGCAAGATCTAACTATGGCTACACCTTC
-,TRBJ1-1,-,TRBV27,15,CASSLGSGLNTEAFF,TGTGCCAGCAGTTTAGGGAGCGGTTTGAACACTGAAGCTTTCTTT
-,TRBJ2-7,-,TRBV4-1,14,CASSQSPEAYEQYF,TGCGCCAGCAGCCAATCGCCAGAAGCCTACGAGCAGTACTTC
-,TRBJ1-6,-,TRBV14,15,CASSQDFVSQSPLHF,TGTGCCAGCAGCCAAGATTTTGTGTCCCAGTCACCCCTCCACTTT
-,TRBJ1-2,-,TRBV28,14,CASRASLGGNGYTF,TGTGCCAGCAGGGCTTCACTGGGAGGGAATGGCTACACCTTC
-,TRBJ2-5,-,TRBV5-1,14,CASVEADPLGTQYF,TGCGCCAGCGTAGAGGCAGACCCACTTGGGACCCAGTACTTC
-,TRBJ1-5,TRBD1,TRBV6-1,14,CASSGTGMYQPQHF,TGTGCCAGCAGTGGGACAGGGATGTATCAGCCCCAGCATTTT
-,TRBJ2-2,TRBD2,TRBV29-1,17,CSVEGGLAGGHTGELFF,TGCAGCGTTGAAGGAGGGTTAGCGGGGGGGCATACCGGGGAGCTGTTTTTT
-,TRBJ2-5,-,TRBV19,13,CASKQGTQETQYF,TGTGCCAGTAAACAGGGGACTCAAGAGACCCAGTACTTC
-,TRBJ1-5,TRBD1,TRBV7-9,17,CASSSSGTGGAGQPQHF,TGTGCCAGCAGCTCTAGTGGGACAGGGGGCGCAGGCCAGCCCCAGCATTTT
-,TRBJ1-2,TRBD1,TRBV28,14,CASSRDRADYGYTF,TGTGCCAGCAGCCGGGACAGGGCCGACTATGGCTACACCTTC
-,TRBJ2-5,TRBD2,TRBV19,14,CASSIPGGQETQYF,TGTGCCAGTAGTATTCCGGGGGGACAAGAGACCCAGTACTTC